The 15 T cell receptor beta chains reported below all come from one sample, sequenced in a study of blood T cells in healthy people across ages. Together with a sample-barcoded 5' primer, a J-beta primer mix was included in a second PCR lasting about 7 to 12 cycles. One entry per CDR3 protein, called by TCRdb with MiXCR from the 5' RACE reads. The sample consists of about 290,000 distinct CDR3 sequences, roughly 29% of them appearing once. Sample: blood. The receptors come from an older woman in good health.

The chain has TRBV6-1 and TRBJ1-4; 11 bases agree with TRBD1. Germline CDR1 and CDR2: MNHNS and SASEGT. The CDR3 has 15 residues. V was pared by 6 bases and J by 3 bases, with 3 bases of the junction left unmatched. CDR3 in amino acids: CASRGQGAANEKLFF. CDR3 DNA sequence: TGTGCCAGCAGAGGACAGGGGGCGGCTAATGAAAAACTGTTTTTT.

The chain has TRBV9 and TRBJ1-1, with 7 bases lining up with TRBD1. From germline, CDR1 is SGDLS and CDR2 YYNGEE. This CDR3 is built from 12 residues. The V gene end was trimmed by 4 bases and the J gene end by 9 bases; junction bases not matched to a gene: 6. CDR3 nucleotides: TGTGCCAGCAGCCCGACAGGGCAGCAAGCTTTCTTT. This translates into CASSPTGQQAFF.

Details on this clonotype: One junction end disagrees with the germline gene, perhaps due to a read error. The CDR3 protein is CVSSSRRGRNSPLHF. The CDR3 DNA reads TGTGTCAGCAGTTCCCGCAGGGGGCGGAATTCACCCCTCCACTTT. This chain connects TRBV27 to TRBJ1-6; 8 nucleotides agree with TRBD1. CDR3 length: 15 amino acids. CDR1 and CDR2 from the germline V gene are MNHEY and SMNVEV (reference sequence).

This clonotype was seen ten or more times. One end of the junction varies from germline; a read error may be responsible. This sequence joins TRBV7-2 and TRBJ2-1; unclear D gene. CDR3 length: 11 amino acids. Germline CDR1 reads SGHTA; CDR2 reads FQGNSA. The chain's CDR3 is CASSLANEQFF. CDR3 sequence (DNA): TGTGCCAGCAGTTTAGCCAATGAGCAGTTCTTC.

The genes are TRBV5-5 and TRBJ2-5; D not certain. Germline values: CDR1 SGHKS, CDR2 YYEKEE (reference sequence). V was pared by 5 bases and J by 4 bases, with 12 bases between. The CDR3 loop spans 13 amino acids. The CDR3 is CASRQTNVETQYF. As DNA, the CDR3 is TGTGCCAGCAGACAGACAAATGTAGAGACCCAGTACTTC.

The chain recombines TRBV7-3 with TRBJ2-7; D remains unclear. The length of the CDR3 is 14 residues. Per the germline V gene, CDR1 is SGHTA and CDR2 is FQGTGA. The germline V and J ends were trimmed by 5 bases and 1 base, with 12 bases remaining between them. The CDR3 region has the DNA TGTGCCAGCAGCCCCAAGAGCCAATCCTACGAGCAGTACTTC. Its protein is CASSPKSQSYEQYF.

The genes are TRBV5-1 and TRBJ2-1; D is tentatively TRBD1 or TRBD2 (5 bases each). Trimming stripped 3 bases from V and 5 bases from J, with 15 bases between. CDR3 length: 15 residues. CDR1 is SGHRS, CDR2 YFSETQ, per germline. The chain's CDR3 is CASSSGTRTNNEQFF. CDR3 coding DNA: TGCGCCAGCAGCTCCGGGACGAGAACGAACAATGAGCAGTTCTTC.

The chain employs TRBV6-5 and TRBJ2-2; D is undetermined. Trimming left V 8 bases short and J 3 bases short, with 13 bases between. The length of the CDR3 is 14 residues. Germline CDR1 is MNHEY and CDR2 is SVGAGI. The DNA for the CDR3 is TGTGCCAGCCTTGGATGGTGGGACACCGGGGAGCTGTTTTTT. It codes for CASLGWWDTGELFF.

This clonotype occurred many times. V usage is TRBV6-2 or TRBV6-3 and J usage is TRBJ2-7; unclear D gene. The V gene's germline CDR1 is MNHEY and CDR2 SVGEGT. The CDR3 length is 12 residues. Deletions cut 3 bases from V and 1 base from J, with 4 bases between. The DNA for the CDR3 is TGTGCCAGCAGTTATGCGTCCTACGAGCAGTACTTC. Its translation: CASSYASYEQYF.

The chain has TRBV3-1 and TRBJ2-5; D is possibly TRBD2 (5 bases). CDR1 is LGHDT, CDR2 YNNKEL, per germline (reference sequence). Trimming stripped 3 bases from V and 4 bases from J, with 6 bases between. The CDR3 is 12 residues long. In nucleotides, the CDR3 is TGTGCCAGCAGCCAGAGGGCAGAGACCCAGTACTTC. Translation gives CASSQRAETQYF.

The V gene is TRBV28, the J gene TRBJ1-2, with a tentative D call TRBD1 (5 bases). V was trimmed by 1 base and J by 7 bases, leaving 19 bases between them. The length of the CDR3 is 16 residues. The germline V gene has CDR1 MDHEN and CDR2 SYDVKM. The CDR3 is CASSLFAGFSRGGYTF. CDR3 DNA: TGTGCCAGCAGTTTATTCGCCGGGTTTTCTAGGGGTGGCTACACCTTC.

This sequence joins TRBV5-1 and TRBJ2-5; D unclear. The V and J ends lost 0 bases and 7 bases respectively, with 16 bases between them. The CDR3 length is 15 residues. From germline, CDR1 is SGHRS and CDR2 YFSETQ. Written as DNA, the CDR3 is TGCGCCAGCAGCTTGGCCGGTTATGCGGACGGGACCCAGTACTTC. Amino acid sequence: CASSLAGYADGTQYF.

Only one count was recorded for this clonotype. This sequence joins TRBV6-1 and TRBJ2-7; D is tentatively TRBD1 or TRBD2 (5 bases each). Germline values: CDR1 MNHNS, CDR2 SASEGT. This CDR3 has 13 residues. V was shortened by 4 bases and J by 2 bases, with 9 bases between the two germline ends. The DNA of the CDR3 is TGTGCCAGCAGTGCGGGACCAACCTACGAGCAGTACTTC. This sequence encodes CASSAGPTYEQYF.

This chain uses TRBV4-2 with TRBJ2-2, with D unclear. Germline V gene lookup returns CDR1 LGHNA and CDR2 YNFKEQ. V dropped 4 bases and J dropped 1 base, with 7 bases sitting between them. The length of the CDR3 is 14 residues. CDR3 DNA: TGTGCCAGCAGCCCTTACTTGAACACCGGGGAGCTGTTTTTT. Translating it yields CASSPYLNTGELFF.

V is TRBV15 and J is TRBJ1-1; the match to TRBD1 covers 7 bases. Germline loops: CDR1 LNHNV, CDR2 YYDKDF (reference sequence). With 5 bases clipped from V and 7 bases from J, the junction kept 7 bases outside the gene matches. The CDR3 loop spans 13 amino acids. The CDR3, as DNA: TGTGCCACCAGCGGCCGTCGACAGGGTGAAGCTTTCTTT. Its protein is CATSGRRQGEAFF.